The 24 T cell receptor beta chains in this list originate from one sample, sequenced in a study of blood T cell repertoires in COVID-19. Sequencing was performed with immunoSEQ multiplex PCR; in TCRdb, only in-frame clones are kept and a portion is missing. The repertoire holds 350,000 to 450,000 clones, with around 83% as singletons. Sequenced material: PBMCs or T cells enriched from blood (not recorded which). These receptors came from a woman in her 50s who had recovered from COVID-19.

J is TRBJ2-3 and V is TRBV7-9, with D possibly matching TRBD2 (5 bases). Between the trimmed V and J ends, which lost 3 bases and 2 bases, there was a span of 12 bases. The V gene's germline CDR1 is SEHNR and CDR2 FQNEAQ (reference sequence). CDR3 length: 15 amino acids. CDR3 nucleotide sequence: TGTGCCAGCAGCTTGGGAGACAAGGACACAGATACGCAGTATTTT. Encoded protein: CASSLGDKDTDTQYF.

V usage is TRBV12-5 and J usage is TRBJ2-3; TRBD2 matches at 8 bases. In germline, CDR1 is LGHNT, CDR2 FRNRAP. This CDR3 comprises 15 residues. V gave up 1 base and J gave up 4 bases; unmatched junction bases: 4. The CDR3 DNA sequence: TGTGCTAGTGGTTTGGGACTAGCGTTGTCAGATACGCAGTATTTT. This sequence encodes CASGLGLALSDTQYF.

This clone was counted between two and nine times. The genes are TRBV6-5 and TRBJ2-1; perhaps TRBD2 as D (5 bases). This CDR3 contains 11 residues. Germline loops: CDR1 MNHEY, CDR2 SVGAGI. The V end was cut by 6 bases, the J end by 9 bases, with 9 bases between. The CDR3 coding sequence is TGTGCCAGCAGGAGGGAGTTTGAGCAGTTCTTC. The encoded protein is CASRREFEQFF.

The chain recombines TRBV6-2 or TRBV6-3 with TRBJ2-7, with TRBD1 matching over 10 bases. This CDR3 has 15 residues. Germline V gene sequence: CDR1 MNHEY, CDR2 SVGEGT. V shed 6 bases and J 1 base; nucleotides not matched to a gene: 6. Here the CDR3 reads CASSRGDRGSYEQYF. DNA of the CDR3: TGTGCCAGCAGCCGCGGGGACAGGGGATCCTACGAGCAGTACTTC.

The chain recombines TRBV5-4 with TRBJ2-3; D may be TRBD2 (6 bases). The germline V gene encodes CDR1 SGHNT and CDR2 YYREEE (reference sequence). Trimming removed 0 bases from V and 7 bases from J, with 15 bases in between. The CDR3 sequence is 15 residues long. The DNA of the CDR3 is TGTGCCAGCAGCTTGGGCCACACCGGGGGAAATACGCAGTATTTT. It specifies CASSLGHTGGNTQYF.

The chain links TRBV7-9 to TRBJ1-1; TRBD1 aligns across 9 bases. V was clipped by 4 bases and J by 1 base; unmatched bases: 13. The CDR3 loop spans 18 amino acids. Per germline, CDR1 SEHNR and CDR2 FQNEAQ (reference sequence). Here the CDR3 reads CASSSRTGDGGKNTEAFF. The CDR3 DNA sequence: TGTGCCAGCAGCTCACGGACAGGGGACGGAGGGAAGAACACTGAAGCTTTCTTT.

The V gene is TRBV6-2 or TRBV6-3, the J gene TRBJ1-2, with D possibly matching TRBD1 (6 bases). Looked up from germline, CDR1 is MNHEY and CDR2 is SVGEGT. The CDR3 loop spans 14 amino acids. The V gene lost 5 bases and the J gene lost 3 bases, with 13 bases spanning the gap. The CDR3 DNA sequence: TGTGCCAGCAGTCGGCAGGGGTGGGACTATGGCTACACCTTC. Encoded protein: CASSRQGWDYGYTF.

V is TRBV18 and J is TRBJ2-3; weak D call: TRBD2 (6 bases). V lost 5 bases and J lost 1, with 13 bases in between. The germline V gene has CDR1 KGHSH and CDR2 LQKENI. The CDR3 covers 15 residues. CDR3 DNA: TGTGCCAGCTCAACCCGACTAGGAGGCACAGATACGCAGTATTTT. This sequence encodes CASSTRLGGTDTQYF.

The chain recombines TRBV7-2 with TRBJ1-4; the D is unclear. The CDR3 covers 15 residues. The germline gives CDR1 SGHTA, CDR2 FQGNSA. V gave up 1 base and J gave up 0 bases, with 6 bases separating them. The CDR3 DNA sequence: TGTGCCAGCAGCTTAGTTGCGGCAACTAATGAAAAACTGTTTTTT. Protein product: CASSLVAATNEKLFF. Full variable domain (remainder filled in from reference TRBV7-2 and TRBJ1-4): GAGVSQSPSNKVTEKGKDVELRCDPISGHTALYWYRQSLGQGLEFLIYFQGNSAPDKSGLPSDRFSAERTGGSVSTLTIQRTQQEDSAVYLCASSLVAATNEKLFFGSGTQLSVL.

The V call is TRBV18, the J call TRBJ2-7; the D gene is possibly TRBD2 (5 bases). V was cut by 3 bases and J by 4 bases, with 16 bases left in between. Germline values: CDR1 KGHSH, CDR2 LQKENI. The length of the CDR3 is 15 residues. Written as DNA, the CDR3 is TGTGCCAGCTCACCCCGGGCCGCGGGCGGGTACGAGCAGTACTTC. It specifies CASSPRAAGGYEQYF.

The gene calls are TRBV19 and TRBJ2-6; tentatively, D is TRBD1 (6 bases). Germline values: CDR1 LNHDA, CDR2 SQIVND (reference sequence). The ends were cut back, 7 bases at V and 0 bases at J, with 16 bases in the middle. The CDR3 length is 17 residues. CDR3 sequence (DNA): TGTGCCAGTACTCCCGGGACACGAGGCTCTGGGGCCAACGTCCTGACTTTC. Amino acids: CASTPGTRGSGANVLTF.

The chain uses TRBV30 and TRBJ2-7, with a weak D call TRBD2 (5 bases). CDR3 length: 14 residues. Germline V lookup: CDR1 GTSNPN, CDR2 SVGIG (reference sequence). The V gene lost 0 bases and the J gene lost 3 bases, with 12 bases spanning the gap. The CDR3 loop is CAWSVWGEHYEQYF. DNA for the CDR3: TGTGCCTGGAGTGTATGGGGAGAACACTACGAGCAGTACTTC.

J is TRBJ2-1 and V is TRBV5-1; 9 bases line up with TRBD1. V dropped 4 bases and J dropped 10; count of bases not matched to a gene: 15. Looked up from germline, CDR1 is SGHRS and CDR2 is YFSETQ. The CDR3 has 16 amino acids. The CDR3 here is CASSRRGDRDSPEQFF. The CDR3, as DNA: TGCGCCAGCAGCCGCCGGGGGGACAGGGACAGTCCGGAGCAGTTCTTC.

The rearrangement joins TRBV4-2 to TRBJ1-1; D ambiguous. CDR1 is LGHNA and CDR2 is YNFKEQ in the germline V gene. Trimming cost V 0 bases and J 6 bases, with 11 bases left between them. This CDR3 comprises 14 residues. CDR3 in amino acids: CASSQDISVPEAFF. The CDR3 nucleotides are TGTGCCAGCAGCCAAGACATATCGGTTCCTGAAGCTTTCTTT.

A few counts support this clone. The chain carries TRBV4-2 and TRBJ1-6, with D possibly matching TRBD1 (5 bases). The V end lost 0 bases, the J end lost 7 bases, and 13 bases lay between the germline ends. This CDR3 has 16 amino acids. Germline loops: CDR1 LGHNA, CDR2 YNFKEQ. CDR3 DNA sequence: TGTGCCAGCAGCCAAGAAGGGGCCGGGGGAAATTCACCCCTCCACTTT. Amino acids: CASSQEGAGGNSPLHF.

This clone was found a few times. The chain recombines TRBV4-1 with TRBJ2-6; 8 positions agree with TRBD1. CDR3 length: 17 residues. Germline V gives CDR1 MGHRA, CDR2 YSYEKL. The junction had 3 bases not matched to a gene; V was cut back by 0 bases and J by 2 bases. CDR3 in DNA: TGCGCCAGCAGCCAAGAAGTACAGGGGGCTGGGGCCAACGTCCTGACTTTC. Translated: CASSQEVQGAGANVLTF.

The chain carries TRBV6-2 or TRBV6-3 and TRBJ1-2; 8 bases map to TRBD1. The CDR3 loop spans 15 amino acids. Trimming took 2 bases from V and 4 from J; bases not matched to a gene: 6. The germline V gene has CDR1 MNHEY and CDR2 SVGEGT. Written as DNA, the CDR3 is TGTGCCAGCAGTTACACCTACAGGGGGTCCTATGGCTACACCTTC. This codes for CASSYTYRGSYGYTF.

On this clone: The same CDR3 arises from other DNA sequences in this sample as well. V is TRBV6-5 and J is TRBJ1-1; possible D gene TRBD1, 6 bases. Germline lookup yields CDR1 MNHEY and CDR2 SVGAGI. The V end lost 5 bases, the J end lost 1 base, and 14 bases lay between the germline ends. The CDR3 has 15 residues. The CDR3 DNA reads TGTGCCAGCAGTCCCCTGACAGGTGGGAACACTGAAGCTTTCTTT. Amino acids: CASSPLTGGNTEAFF.

CDR3 DNA: TGTGCCAGCAGTTCCAGGACAGGACTGGACACTGAAGCTTTCTTT. Encoded protein: CASSSRTGLDTEAFF. The rearrangement links TRBV6-5 to TRBJ1-1; 7 nucleotides match TRBD1. V shed 4 bases, J shed 3 bases, and the junction held 8 bases outside the gene matches. The length of the CDR3 is 15 residues. Germline values: CDR1 MNHEY, CDR2 SVGAGI.

This clone was observed a few times. This chain connects TRBV3-1 (or the pseudogene TRBV3-2) to TRBJ2-7, with 12 bases aligning to TRBD2. Trimming removed 4 bases from V and 5 bases from J; junction bases left unmatched: 3. The CDR3 has 14 residues. The germline CDR1 and CDR2 sequences are LGHDT and YNNKEL (reference sequence). CDR3 coding DNA: TGTGCCAGCAGCCCGAGACTAGCGGGAGACGAGCAGTACTTC. Protein: CASSPRLAGDEQYF.

The V gene is TRBV15, the J gene TRBJ2-1; D possibly corresponds to TRBD2 (6 bases). The CDR3 length is 12 residues. V was clipped by 0 bases and J by 15 bases, with 12 bases between them. Germline CDR1 and CDR2: LNHNV and YYDKDF (reference sequence). Here the CDR3 reads CATSRDRDFPFF. DNA for the CDR3: TGTGCCACCAGCAGAGACCGGGACTTTCCGTTCTTC.

V usage is TRBV5-1 and J usage is TRBJ1-3, with D possibly matching TRBD1 (5 bases). CDR1 and CDR2 from the germline V gene are SGHRS and YFSETQ. V dropped 2 bases and J dropped 0 bases, with 12 bases sitting between them. This CDR3 has 16 residues. The CDR3 DNA reads as TGCGCCAGCAGCTTAGGGGCGGAAGTCTCTGGAAACACCATATATTTT. Translated, it gives CASSLGAEVSGNTIYF.

This clone occurred once. The CDR3 sequence: CASSPRQGGTEAFF. CDR3 coding DNA: TGTGCCAGCAGCCCGCGACAGGGTGGCACTGAAGCTTTCTTT. The J gene is TRBJ1-1, the V gene TRBV11-2; 7 nucleotides match TRBD1. CDR3 length equals 14 residues. CDR1 and CDR2 (germline): SGHAT, FQNNGV. After removal of 5 bases from V and 4 bases from J, the junction contained 7 bases not matched to a gene.

This clone was recorded once. The chain carries TRBV21-1 and TRBJ1-5; TRBD1 is the table's D call, not checked against the DNA. TRBV21-1 represents a pseudogene. The CDR3 consists of 17 residues. The CDR3 DNA sequence: TGTGCCAGCAGCCCCGGGACAGGACTAAATAGCAATCAGCCCCAGCATTTT. Its protein product is CASSPGTGLNSNQPQHF.